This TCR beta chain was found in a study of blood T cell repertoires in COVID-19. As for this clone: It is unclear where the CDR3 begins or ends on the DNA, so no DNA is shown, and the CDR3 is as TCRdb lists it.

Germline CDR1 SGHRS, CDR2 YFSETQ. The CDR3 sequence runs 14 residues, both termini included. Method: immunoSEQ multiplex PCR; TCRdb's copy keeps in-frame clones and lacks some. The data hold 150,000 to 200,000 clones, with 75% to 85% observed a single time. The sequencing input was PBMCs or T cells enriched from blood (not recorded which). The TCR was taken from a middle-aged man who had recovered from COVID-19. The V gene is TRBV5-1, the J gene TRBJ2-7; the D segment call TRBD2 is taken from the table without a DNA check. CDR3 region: CASSLTFGGAEQYV.